These 8 T cell receptor beta chains originate from one sample sequenced in a study of OX40 agonist ivuxolimab in advanced cancers. The protocol was immunoSEQ multiplex PCR, while the TCRdb copy is restricted to in-frame clones and leaves out a portion. The repertoire holds about 34,000 clones, about 93% seen once, with roughly 4.2% in the top ten. Sequences were derived from CD4+ or CD8+ T cells sorted from blood, sampled in a trial of the OX40 agonist ivuxolimab. The receptors originated from an adult with an advanced solid tumor such as melanoma, head and neck, liver or kidney cancer.

The genes are TRBV7-9 and TRBJ1-1; D gene uncertain. This CDR3 spans 14 amino acids. V dropped 5 bases and J dropped 2 bases, with 12 bases sitting between them. The germline V gene encodes CDR1 SEHNR and CDR2 FQNEAQ (reference sequence). The CDR3 loop reads CASSPDGRNTEAFF. In nucleotides, the CDR3 is TGTGCCAGCAGCCCGGACGGAAGAAACACTGAAGCTTTCTTT. The full variable domain, in which reference TRBV7-9 and TRBJ1-1 provide the parts outside the CDR3, is DTGVSQNPRHKITKRGQNVTFRCDPISEHNRLYWYRQTLGQGPEFLTYFQNEAQLEKSRLLSDRFSAERPKGSFSTLEIQRTEQGDSAMYLCASSPDGRNTEAFFGQGTRLTVV.

The chain combines TRBV10-3 with TRBJ2-3, with TRBD2 matching 12 bases. The V gene end was trimmed by 4 bases and the J gene end by 0 bases; junction bases not matched to a gene: 8. Germline CDR1 and CDR2: ENHRY and SYGVKD. The CDR3 sequence is 18 residues long. CDR3 protein: CAISGGTSGFTSTDTQYF. CDR3 nucleotides: TGTGCCATCAGTGGTGGGACTAGCGGGTTCACTAGCACAGATACGCAGTATTTT.

The chain links TRBV5-5 to TRBJ2-3; 7 bases are shared with TRBD2. The CDR3 totals 13 residues. Germline CDR1 and CDR2: SGHKS and YYEKEE (reference sequence). The V gene end was trimmed by 5 bases and the J gene end by 3 bases; junction bases not matched to a gene: 3. CDR3 protein: CASRDGRTDTQYF. As DNA, the CDR3 is TGTGCCAGCAGGGACGGGAGGACAGATACGCAGTATTTT.

The CDR3 nucleotides read TGTGCCAGTAGTGGAGGGACGACGGGGGGGGCCAACGTCCTGACTTTC. This encodes CASSGGTTGGANVLTF. V and J are TRBV19 and TRBJ2-6, with a possible D match to TRBD2 (6 bases). The CDR3 contains 16 residues. The V and J ends lost 5 bases and 4 bases respectively, with 15 bases between them. The germline V gene encodes CDR1 LNHDA and CDR2 SQIVND (reference sequence). Using reference TRBV19 and TRBJ2-6 for the parts outside the CDR3, the full variable domain is DGGITQSPKYLFRKEGQNVTLSCEQNLNHDAMYWYRQDPGQGLRLIYYSQIVNDFQKGDIAEGYSVSREKKESFPLTVTSAQKNPTAFYLCASSGGTTGGANVLTFGAGSRLTVL.

The chain links TRBV6-1 to TRBJ2-7, with D perhaps TRBD1 (5 bases). The V gene lost 6 bases and the J gene lost 0 bases, with 12 bases spanning the gap. Germline V gene sequence: CDR1 MNHNS, CDR2 SASEGT. The CDR3 spans 14 residues. The CDR3 bases are TGTGCCAGCAGACTGACAGCCGACTCCTACGAGCAGTACTTC. Amino acids: CASRLTADSYEQYF.

This clone appeared a single time. The CDR3 region has the DNA TGTGCCAGCAGTTTTGGGACTGGAGATCAGCCCCAGCATTTT. Its protein product is CASSFGTGDQPQHF. V and J are TRBV28 and TRBJ1-5; tentatively, D is TRBD1 (5 bases). CDR1 is MDHEN and CDR2 is SYDVKM in the germline V gene. The V gene lost 3 bases and the J gene lost 5 bases, with 11 bases spanning the gap. The CDR3 has 14 amino acids.

The gene calls are TRBV6-5 and TRBJ2-7; 7 bases match TRBD1. V lost 6 bases, J lost 2 bases, and 4 bases stayed unmatched. The CDR3 extends over 13 amino acids. CDR1 MNHEY and CDR2 SVGAGI come from the germline V gene. CDR3 nucleotides: TGTGCCAGCAGCCAAGGACAGGCCTACGAGCAGTACTTC. Its protein is CASSQGQAYEQYF.

The V and J genes are TRBV5-4 and TRBJ2-1, with a possible D match to TRBD2 (5 bases). The CDR3 totals 15 residues. Trimming stripped 4 bases from V and 7 bases from J, with 18 bases between. Germline CDR1 and CDR2: SGHNT and YYREEE (reference sequence). The CDR3 DNA reads TGTGCCAGCAGCCGTTTCGGGGTTGGGGATAATGAGCAGTTCTTC. Protein: CASSRFGVGDNEQFF.